The 5 T cell receptor beta chains listed next were all sequenced from one sample in a study of shared clonotypes between healthy human individuals. Assay used: immunoSEQ multiplex PCR; TCRdb lists only in-frame clones, some missing. The sample has some 350,000 clones, about 74% seen once. The sample was memory CD4+ T cells sorted from blood. Subset meaning: CD45RA-negative fraction. These receptors all come from a man under 40 in good health.

This clone has only a few counts. The J gene is TRBJ2-1, the V gene TRBV6-1; the D gene is possibly TRBD1 (5 bases). There are 19 residues in the CDR3. Germline CDR1 is MNHNS and CDR2 is SASEGT. The ends were cut back, 2 bases at V and 7 bases at J, with 27 bases in the middle. The CDR3 DNA is TGTGCCAGCAGTGAAAGGGCCAGTTGGAACAGGCGCCTGAGGAATGAGCAGTTCTTC. Its protein product is CASSERASWNRRLRNEQFF.

V usage is TRBV7-9 and J usage is TRBJ2-3, with 13 nucleotides matching TRBD2. Germline loops: CDR1 SEHNR, CDR2 FQNEAQ (reference sequence). The junction had 9 bases not matched to a gene; V was cut back by 3 bases and J by 3 bases. The CDR3 is 18 residues long. CDR3 sequence reads: CASSLGLAGPPRTDTQYF. Written as DNA, the CDR3 is TGTGCCAGCAGCTTGGGACTAGCGGGACCCCCTCGGACAGATACGCAGTATTTT.

This clone was picked up many times. The V and J genes are TRBV6-5 and TRBJ2-1; D gene uncertain. CDR1 MNHEY and CDR2 SVGAGI come from the germline V gene. V shed 7 bases and J shed 11 bases, with 12 bases lying between them. This CDR3 region has 11 residues. The CDR3 DNA reads TGTGCCAGCACGAACGGGCCTAAGCAGTTCTTC. Protein: CASTNGPKQFF.

The rearrangement joins TRBV7-9 to TRBJ2-5, with D unclear. There are 13 residues in the CDR3. Trimming shortened V by 3 bases and J by 5 bases, and 10 bases separated the two germline ends. CDR1 is SEHNR and CDR2 is FQNEAQ in the germline V gene (reference sequence). The CDR3 region is CASSFGGQETQYF. The CDR3 DNA reads as TGTGCCAGCAGCTTCGGTGGGCAGGAGACCCAGTACTTC.

The rearrangement joins TRBV10-3 to TRBJ2-7, with D tentatively TRBD1 (6 bases). Germline values: CDR1 ENHRY, CDR2 SYGVKD. Trimming took 5 bases from V and 3 from J, leaving 11 bases between them. This CDR3 contains 13 residues. The chain's CDR3 is CAISPGTIYEQYF. CDR3 DNA sequence: TGTGCCATCAGTCCCGGGACAATCTACGAGCAGTACTTC.